These 10 T cell receptor beta chains were sequenced from one sample in a study of T cells in Graves' hyperthyroidism and ophthalmopathy. There were TCR beta CDR3 regions amplified from RNA transcripts. An initial round of RT-PCR targeting the TCR CDR3 relied on the HTBI primer set. TCRdb ran MiXCR on the multiplex PCR reads and lists one entry per CDR3 protein. The table lists about 590,000 distinct CDR3 sequences, 15% to 19% of them singletons. Sequences were obtained from blood. The receptors derive from a woman in her 30s with Graves' hyperthyroidism.

This clonotype was counted many times. The CDR3 loop is CASSGSSVTDTQYF. The CDR3 nucleotides read TGTGCCAGCAGCGGGAGCTCAGTCACAGATACGCAGTATTTT. This sequence joins TRBV9 and TRBJ2-3; D unresolved. This CDR3 is 14 amino acids long. Germline CDR1 is SGDLS and CDR2 is YYNGEE. V lost 3 bases and J 2 bases, leaving 10 bases between the germline ends.

This clonotype was seen at least ten times. CDR3 sequence: CASSLNGFSNQPQHF. The CDR3 bases are TGCGCCAGCAGCTTGAATGGGTTTAGCAATCAGCCCCAGCATTTT. The chain carries TRBV5-1 and TRBJ1-5, with D unresolved. The CDR3 has 15 amino acids. The V gene's germline CDR1 is SGHRS and CDR2 YFSETQ. Trimming pared 1 base from V and 0 bases from J, leaving 8 bases between.

On this clonotype: A single base separates this from a much larger clone, so it may be a read error. The rearrangement links TRBV27 to TRBJ2-5; tentatively, D is TRBD1 (5 bases). Germline CDR1 is MNHEY and CDR2 is SMNVEV (reference sequence). This CDR3 comprises 14 residues. CDR3 region: CAISRTGVLETQYF. The CDR3 region has the DNA TGTGCCATCAGTCGTACAGGAGTCCTGGAGACCCAGTACTTC.

This clonotype was seen a few times. The chain joins TRBV4-1 to TRBJ2-3; D may be TRBD2 (6 bases). The CDR3 length is 18 residues. Trimming shortened V by 3 bases and J by 1 base, and 20 bases separated the two germline ends. Looked up from germline, CDR1 is MGHRA and CDR2 is YSYEKL. The DNA of the CDR3 is TGCGCCAGCAGCCAGGAACCCCCTAGGAGGAGGGGCACAGATACGCAGTATTTT. Its protein is CASSQEPPRRRGTDTQYF.

This clonotype has a count of ten or more. This rearrangement joins TRBV5-5 to TRBJ2-1, with D hard to call. This CDR3 has 14 residues. Germline CDR1 SGHKS, CDR2 YYEKEE (reference sequence). Between the trimmed V and J ends, which lost 0 bases and 3 bases, there was a span of 7 bases. The chain's CDR3 is CASSLANIYNEQFF. CDR3 bases: TGTGCCAGCAGCTTGGCCAACATCTACAATGAGCAGTTCTTC.

At least ten counts were recorded for this clonotype. J is TRBJ2-3 and V is TRBV27; D remains ambiguous. The CDR3 length is 13 residues. V was clipped by 1 base and J by 4 bases, with 6 bases between them. CDR1 and CDR2 from the germline V gene are MNHEY and SMNVEV (reference sequence). CDR3 amino acids: CASSLYPSDTQYF. CDR3 sequence (DNA): TGTGCCAGCAGTTTATATCCCTCAGATACGCAGTATTTT.

The chain carries TRBV12-3 or TRBV12-4 and TRBJ2-7; D not resolved. V was pared by 1 base and J by 2 bases, with 12 bases between. The CDR3 covers 15 residues. Here the CDR3 DNA reads TGTGCCAGCAGTTTAGGAGTAGGGATAACCTACGAGCAGTACTTC. Protein: CASSLGVGITYEQYF.

This clonotype appeared many times. CDR3 loop: CASSYSRWRIHQGETQYF. As DNA, the CDR3 is TGTGCCAGCAGTTACTCGAGGTGGCGGATTCATCAGGGGGAGACCCAGTACTTC. The chain recombines TRBV6-2 or TRBV6-3 with TRBJ2-5; the D gene is possibly TRBD1 (6 bases). The V and J ends lost 0 bases and 5 bases respectively, with 22 bases between them. The CDR3 contains 18 residues. Germline V gene data show CDR1 as MNHEY and CDR2 as SVGEGT.

This clonotype was detected many times. The V call is TRBV24-1, the J call TRBJ2-2; D gene unclear. V lost 6 bases, J lost 4 bases, and 8 bases lay in between. CDR1 and CDR2 (germline): KGHDR, SFDVKD. This CDR3 region has 13 residues. The CDR3 region is CATSTSTTGELFF. The CDR3 nucleotides read TGTGCCACCAGTACTTCCACCACCGGGGAGCTGTTTTTT.

This clonotype has at least ten counts. The rearrangement joins TRBV5-1 to TRBJ1-1; 8 bases are shared with TRBD1. The CDR3 spans 15 residues. V lost 3 bases to trimming and J lost 2 bases; unmatched junction nucleotides: 6. Germline lookup yields CDR1 SGHRS and CDR2 YFSETQ. This chain's CDR3 is CASSSTGDFNTEAFF. The CDR3 coding sequence is TGCGCCAGCAGCTCGACAGGGGACTTTAACACTGAAGCTTTCTTT.